This T cell receptor beta chain was profiled in a study of blood T cell repertoires in COVID-19. About the research overall: The study drew acute and convalescent COVID-19 samples from the United States, Italy and Spain. In each case, the material was cDNA or gDNA derived from T cells, B-cell-depleted T cells, or PBMCs.

This clone was seen only a few times. Authors' data handling: Reference gene primer amplification yielded estimated nucleated cell counts. Assay used: immunoSEQ multiplex PCR; TCRdb lists only in-frame clones, some missing. V and J calls and clone size are as listed in that table; D and trimming were resolved from the DNA. The sample yields 70,000 or so clones, approximately 88% seen once. Germline values: CDR1 LGHDT, CDR2 YNNKEL (reference sequence). This CDR3 has 14 residues. Trimming cost V 0 bases and J 3 bases; bases outside gene matches: 2. The sequenced sample consisted of peripheral blood. The chain employs TRBV3-1 (or the pseudogene TRBV3-2) and TRBJ2-7; 7 bases line up with TRBD1. This sequence was found in a man older than 75 with active or convalescent COVID-19. DNA for the CDR3: TGTGCCAGCAGCCAAGACGGGACAGTCTACGAGCAGTACTTC. Amino acid sequence: CASSQDGTVYEQYF.